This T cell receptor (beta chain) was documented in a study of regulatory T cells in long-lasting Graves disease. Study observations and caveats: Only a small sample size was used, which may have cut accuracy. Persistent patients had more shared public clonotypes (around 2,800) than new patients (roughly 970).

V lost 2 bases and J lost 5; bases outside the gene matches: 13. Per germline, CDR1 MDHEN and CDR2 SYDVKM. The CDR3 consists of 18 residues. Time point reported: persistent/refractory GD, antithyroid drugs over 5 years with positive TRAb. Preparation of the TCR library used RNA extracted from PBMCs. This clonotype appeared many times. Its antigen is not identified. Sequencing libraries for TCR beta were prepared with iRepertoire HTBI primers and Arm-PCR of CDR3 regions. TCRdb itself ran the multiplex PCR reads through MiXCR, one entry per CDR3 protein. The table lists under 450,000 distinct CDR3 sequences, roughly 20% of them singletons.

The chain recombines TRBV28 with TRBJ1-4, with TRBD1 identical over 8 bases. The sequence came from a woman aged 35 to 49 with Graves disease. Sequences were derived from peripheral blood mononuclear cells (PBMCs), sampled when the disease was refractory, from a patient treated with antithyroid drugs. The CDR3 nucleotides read TGTGCCAGCAGTTTACAGACATCCTCGTACAGGGGGAATGAAAAACTGTTTTTT. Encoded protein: CASSLQTSSYRGNEKLFF.